This TCR beta chain was sequenced for a study of blood T cell repertoires in COVID-19. Across the study: COVID-19 samples, acute and convalescent, were from the United States, Italy and Spain.

Original analysis: Counts of nucleated cells, estimated from reference gene primer amplification, were obtained. Produced via immunoSEQ multiplex PCR; TCRdb's table is partial and in-frame only. V and J calls and clone size are given by that table; D and trimming were obtained from the DNA. Among about 260,000 clones listed, roughly 86% were seen once. V gave up 4 bases and J gave up 2 bases, with 15 bases separating them. This CDR3 region has 15 residues. Germline-derived CDR1 and CDR2 are SGHRS and YFSETQ. This clone was found a few times. Ages ranged from roughly 18 to 100 years, with residence in about two dozen US areas. Among Cohort 3 donors, those recovered had two negative PCRs, clearance, or symptom resolution.

The sequencing input was PBMCs or T cells enriched from blood (not recorded which). The rearrangement links TRBV5-1 to TRBJ1-2; D gene ambiguous. This TCR came from a woman in her fifties or sixties who had recovered from COVID-19. The CDR3 DNA is TGCGCCAGCAGCCGTTACGAGTCCTCCAACTATGGCTACACCTTC. Encoded protein: CASSRYESSNYGYTF. The variable domain in full, completed from reference TRBV5-1 and TRBJ1-2, reads KAGVTQTPRYLIKTRGQQVTLSCSPISGHRSVSWYQQTPGQGLQFLFEYFSETQRNKGNFPGRFSGRQFSNSRSEMNVSTLELGDSALYLCASSRYESSNYGYTFGSGTRLTVV.